Sequencing of this T cell receptor (beta chain) was carried out in a study of blood T cells in healthy people across ages. Through a sample-barcoded 5' primer and a J-beta primer mix, a second PCR was run for roughly 6 to 12 cycles. The template-switch adaptor, which had 12 random nucleotides, put a tag on each cDNA molecule. A minimum of 2.5 million CDR3-containing paired-end reads was obtained for each sample. TCRdb reanalysed the 5' RACE reads using MiXCR and keeps one entry per CDR3 protein. The repertoire holds just under 750,000 distinct CDR3 sequences, about 20% seen once, with 22% in the top ten. Peripheral blood from each donor was collected in a volume of about 10 milliliters. PBMCs, at least 7 million per sample, were isolated. Input material: blood. This receptor was identified in a man in his 70s in good health.

CDR3 region: CASSFTGTSGNEQFF. The CDR3 DNA reads as TGTGCCAGCAGTTTCACTGGGACTAGCGGGAATGAGCAGTTCTTC. The rearrangement uses TRBV7-2 and TRBJ2-1; 12 bases are shared with TRBD2. J lost 7 bases, V lost 6 bases, and 7 bases had no gene match. The CDR3 consists of 15 residues. Germline values: CDR1 SGHTA, CDR2 FQGNSA. The full variable domain, completed using reference TRBV7-2 and TRBJ2-1, is GAGVSQSPSNKVTEKGKDVELRCDPISGHTALYWYRQSLGQGLEFLIYFQGNSAPDKSGLPSDRFSAERTGGSVSTLTIQRTQQEDSAVYLCASSFTGTSGNEQFFGPGTRLTVL.